Listed here are 3 T cell receptor beta chains from one sample, sequenced in a study of blood T cell repertoires in COVID-19. Produced via immunoSEQ multiplex PCR; TCRdb's table is partial and in-frame only. In the table there are hundreds of thousands of clones, roughly 90% of which are singletons. Sequencing was carried out using peripheral blood. Every receptor here comes from a woman between 55 and 75 years old with acute or convalescent COVID-19.

This chain uses TRBV9 with TRBJ1-1; maybe TRBD1 (6 bases). The CDR3 is 17 amino acids. The germline V and J ends were trimmed by 4 bases and 1 base, with 20 bases remaining between them. The germline V gene encodes CDR1 SGDLS and CDR2 YYNGEE. CDR3 coding DNA: TGTGCCAGCAGCCCCACCTCCAGGGGACCTCAGAACACTGAAGCTTTCTTT. It encodes CASSPTSRGPQNTEAFF. The full variable domain, in which reference TRBV9 and TRBJ1-1 provide the parts outside the CDR3, is DSGVTQTPKHLITATGQRVTLRCSPRSGDLSVYWYQQSLDQGLQFLIQYYNGEERAKGNILERFSAQQFPDLHSELNLSSLELGDSALYFCASSPTSRGPQNTEAFFGQGTRLTVV.

CDR3 coding DNA: TGTGCCAGCAGCCAATGGGCCTTCGGAAATTCACCCCTCCACTTT. This codes for CASSQWAFGNSPLHF. The chain combines TRBV3-1 (or the pseudogene TRBV3-2) with TRBJ1-6, with unresolved D. Trimming cost V 2 bases and J 7 bases, with 12 bases left between them. Germline assignment: CDR1 LGHDT and CDR2 YNNKEL (reference sequence). This CDR3 is built from 15 residues.

This chain links TRBV6-5 with TRBJ2-3, with 11 bases aligning to TRBD1. The CDR3 sequence is 16 residues long. The V gene end was trimmed by 4 bases and the J gene end by 4 bases; junction bases not matched to a gene: 7. CDR1 is MNHEY, CDR2 SVGAGI, per germline. This CDR3 reads CASSFGQGASPDTQYF. For the CDR3, the DNA is TGTGCCAGCAGTTTTGGACAGGGGGCTTCTCCAGATACGCAGTATTTT.